A single sample gave rise to the 29 T cell receptor beta chains below, sequenced in a study of T cells after yellow fever vaccination (dated by TCRdb to between 2018 and 2021). The library was made by 5' RACE. Reads for this sample came from an Illumina HiSeq 2500. TCRdb handled the public reads itself, with Q25 trimming in fastp and clone calling in MiXCR, and kept productive beta chains. Rows with one shared CDR3 protein collapse into an entry with the most common genes and DNA. The sample table shows roughly 9,800 distinct CDR3 sequences, and less than 6% are seen once. Around 1.6% of the sample is held by the ten biggest clonotypes. The treatment or condition label of this sample denotes: live attenuated yellow fever vaccine strain. The source was PBMCs, either bulk or a sorted T-cell subset (CD4+, CD8+, memory, or dextramer-sorted; not recorded which), collected more than 13 days after the first yellow fever vaccination. These receptors originate from a man younger than 35 who received the YFV17D yellow fever vaccine.

In its sample, this clonotype is medium-sized. The rearrangement uses TRBV4-1 and TRBJ1-6; D ambiguous. CDR3 size: 13 residues. The V gene's germline CDR1 is MGHRA and CDR2 YSYEKL. Trimming cost V 1 base and J 9 bases, with 7 bases left between them. The CDR3 region has the DNA TGCGCCAGCAGCCAAGGGTCAGCTTCACCCCTCCACTTT. Its translation: CASSQGSASPLHF.

This clonotype showed up just a few times. The chain employs TRBV7-6 and TRBJ2-2, with 7 bases fitting TRBD2. From germline, CDR1 is SGHVS and CDR2 FNYEAQ. Trimming removed 5 bases from V and 2 bases from J; junction bases left unmatched: 2. CDR3 length: 14 amino acids. The DNA of the CDR3 is TGTGCCAGCAGCCGCGGGGGAAACACCGGGGAGCTGTTTTTT. This gives the protein CASSRGGNTGELFF.

In its sample, this clonotype is medium-sized. This rearrangement joins TRBV12-3 or TRBV12-4 to TRBJ2-3; tentative D call: TRBD2 (5 bases). There are 14 residues in the CDR3. The ends were cut back, 6 bases at V and 4 bases at J, with 14 bases in the middle. The CDR3 sequence: CASSRHTRADTQYF. For the CDR3, the DNA is TGTGCCAGCAGCCGGCACACTAGAGCAGATACGCAGTATTTT.

This clonotype is medium-sized in the sample. The rearrangement links TRBV7-2 to TRBJ2-5; 7 bases align to TRBD2. Germline V gene lookup returns CDR1 SGHTA and CDR2 FQGNSA. V lost 5 bases and J lost 1; bases outside the gene matches: 10. CDR3 length: 16 residues. The CDR3 is CASSAVGGVSQETQYF. CDR3 nucleotide sequence: TGTGCCAGCAGCGCCGTGGGAGGGGTTAGCCAAGAGACCCAGTACTTC.

At least ten counts were recorded for this clonotype. The chain combines TRBV4-2 with TRBJ2-3; 9 positions match TRBD2. The length of the CDR3 is 17 residues. V lost 3 bases and J lost 5; bases outside the gene matches: 12. Germline assignment: CDR1 LGHNA and CDR2 YNFKEQ. The CDR3 spells CASSQNFGGGAGDTQYF. The CDR3 DNA reads TGTGCCAGCAGCCAGAATTTCGGCGGGGGGGCTGGAGATACGCAGTATTTT.

In this sample, this clonotype turned up many times. The chain is built from TRBV7-2 and TRBJ1-6; D may be TRBD1 (5 bases). V was shortened by 2 bases and J by 5 bases, with 10 bases between the two germline ends. CDR3 length equals 15 residues. CDR1 is SGHTA and CDR2 is FQGNSA in the germline V gene. The CDR3 protein is CASSLMGRNNSPLHF. CDR3 in DNA: TGTGCCAGCAGCTTAATGGGGCGGAATAATTCACCCCTCCACTTT.

This clonotype was picked up many times. The CDR3 DNA reads as TGCAGTGCCAAAACCGACAGTTGGGAGCTGTTTTTT. As protein: CSAKTDSWELFF. The genes are TRBV20-1 and TRBJ2-2, with a possible D match to TRBD1 (5 bases). Germline loops: CDR1 DFQATT, CDR2 SNEGSKA (reference sequence). The CDR3 extends over 12 amino acids. Trimming shortened V by 6 bases and J by 9 bases, and 14 bases separated the two germline ends.

This clonotype occurred many times. The chain joins TRBV4-3 to TRBJ2-6; D unresolved. The germline V and J ends were trimmed by 0 bases and 1 base, with 10 bases remaining between them. This CDR3 is 17 amino acids long. Germline V gene sequence: CDR1 LGHNA, CDR2 YSLEER. CDR3 residues: CASSQDLRESGANVLTF. The DNA of the CDR3 is TGCGCCAGCAGCCAAGATTTAAGGGAATCTGGGGCCAACGTCCTGACTTTC.

This clonotype was seen many times. The chain uses TRBV10-3 and TRBJ1-1; D is unresolved. This CDR3 region has 14 residues. Germline V CDR1 and CDR2: ENHRY, SYGVKD. Trimming left V 6 bases short and J 1 base short, with 12 bases between. CDR3 sequence: CAIRETQRNTEAFF. In DNA form, the CDR3 reads TGTGCCATCAGGGAGACACAGAGGAACACTGAAGCTTTCTTT.

At least ten counts were recorded for this clonotype. The V gene is TRBV4-1, the J gene TRBJ2-3; the D gene could be TRBD1 or TRBD2 (5 bases each). CDR1 is MGHRA, CDR2 YSYEKL, per germline. The length of the CDR3 is 15 residues. V shed 8 bases and J shed 4 bases, with 19 bases lying between them. DNA for the CDR3: TGCGCCAGCTCGTACCGGGACCCCGGGGCAGATACGCAGTATTTT. As protein: CASSYRDPGADTQYF.

In its sample, this clonotype was seen many times. The gene calls are TRBV4-3 and TRBJ2-3; D remains ambiguous. Deletions cut 0 bases from V and 4 bases from J, with 8 bases between. CDR3 length: 14 residues. Per germline, CDR1 LGHNA and CDR2 YSLEER. The CDR3 sequence is CASSQDGRADTQYF. DNA of the CDR3: TGCGCCAGCAGCCAAGACGGGCGCGCAGATACGCAGTATTTT.

This clonotype was observed at least ten times. The chain recombines TRBV5-1 with TRBJ1-1; 10 nucleotides match TRBD1. Unmatched junction bases numbered 2, after V lost 0 bases and J lost 3 bases. CDR3 size: 15 residues. The germline CDR1 and CDR2 sequences are SGHRS and YFSETQ. The CDR3 sequence is CASSLGQGADTEAFF. CDR3 sequence (DNA): TGCGCCAGCAGCTTGGGACAGGGGGCGGACACTGAAGCTTTCTTT.

The sample holds many counts of this clonotype. V and J are TRBV29-1 and TRBJ2-5; either TRBD1 or TRBD2 may supply D (5 bases each). The CDR3 consists of 14 residues. CDR1 is SQVTM and CDR2 is ANQGSEA in the germline V gene. Trimming shortened V by 1 base and J by 5 bases, and 14 bases separated the two germline ends. The CDR3 region has the DNA TGCAGCGTTGAAGGGGCCAGCGAGGGGGAGACCCAGTACTTC. It is translated as CSVEGASEGETQYF.

This clonotype was seen many times. The rearrangement joins TRBV4-1 to TRBJ2-7; D tentatively reads TRBD1 or TRBD2 (5 bases each). Trimming took off 0 bases at V and 1 base at J, with 19 bases between the two ends. Germline V lookup: CDR1 MGHRA, CDR2 YSYEKL. The CDR3 totals 18 residues. The chain's CDR3 is CASSQDEGGHLISYEQYF. Written as DNA, the CDR3 is TGCGCCAGCAGCCAAGATGAGGGCGGACACCTCATTTCCTACGAGCAGTACTTC.

By frequency in the sample, this clonotype is medium-sized (0.01 to 0.1%). The junction differs from germline at one of its ends, possibly a read error. V usage is TRBV20-1 and J usage is TRBJ2-5; no firm D call. Germline V gene sequence: CDR1 DFQATT, CDR2 SNEGSKA (reference sequence). The CDR3 totals 12 residues. The CDR3 sequence is CSAGENGETQYF. Written as DNA, the CDR3 is TGCAGTGCTGGAGAGAATGGCGAGACCCAGTACTTC.

In its sample, this clonotype is medium-sized. The chain carries TRBV10-3 and TRBJ2-7, with 7 nucleotides matching TRBD1. V trimming: 0 bases; J trimming: 6 bases; junction bases outside the gene matches: 14. This CDR3 comprises 17 residues. CDR1 is ENHRY and CDR2 is SYGVKD in the germline V gene. CDR3 loop: CAISESTRVGGWREQYV. CDR3 DNA sequence: TGTGCCATCAGTGAGTCGACGCGGGTAGGGGGCTGGCGCGAGCAGTACGTC.

This clonotype is a singleton in its sample. At one of its ends the junction is not consistent with the germline gene, which may arise from a read error. The genes are TRBV7-8 and TRBJ2-2; D is uncertain. CDR1 SGHVS and CDR2 FQNEAQ come from the germline V gene. The CDR3 runs 14 residues. In DNA form, the CDR3 reads TGTGCCAGCAGCCCCGGGCTCTTCACCTGGGAGCTGTTTTTT. It codes for CASSPGLFTWELFF.

Many counts were recorded for this clonotype. This rearrangement joins TRBV20-1 to TRBJ1-6, with D unresolved. This CDR3 is built from 11 residues. CDR1 is DFQATT and CDR2 is SNEGSKA in the germline V gene (reference sequence). The germline V and J ends were trimmed by 3 bases and 11 bases, with 8 bases remaining between them. CDR3 nucleotide sequence: TGCAGTGCTAGTGAGGGAACACCCCTCCACTTT. This gives the protein CSASEGTPLHF.

Sample share makes this clonotype medium-sized (0.01 to 0.1%). This sequence joins TRBV4-3 and TRBJ1-2; D not certain. Trimming pared 0 bases from V and 1 base from J, leaving 12 bases between. Germline CDR1 and CDR2: LGHNA and YSLEER. The CDR3 length is 16 residues. CDR3 in amino acids: CASSQDGRKNNYGYTF. Written as DNA, the CDR3 is TGCGCCAGCAGCCAAGATGGGCGAAAGAATAACTATGGCTACACCTTC.

This clonotype was counted ten times or more. The V call is TRBV5-8, the J call TRBJ2-1; D may be TRBD2 (5 bases). The V end lost 4 bases, the J end lost 12 bases, and 14 bases lay between the germline ends. The CDR3 contains 12 residues. CDR1 and CDR2 from the germline V gene are SGHTS and YDEGEE. The CDR3 here is CASSPDGDRQFF. DNA for the CDR3: TGTGCCAGCAGCCCGGACGGGGATAGGCAGTTCTTC.

This clonotype was seen at least ten times. The chain carries TRBV19 and TRBJ2-2, with D tentatively TRBD1 (6 bases). Between the trimmed V and J ends, which lost 6 bases and 5 bases, there was a span of 10 bases. The CDR3 is 13 residues long. Per germline, CDR1 LNHDA and CDR2 SQIVND (reference sequence). The CDR3 spells CASRIQGTGELFF. The CDR3 DNA reads as TGTGCCAGTAGAATACAGGGAACCGGGGAGCTGTTTTTT.

This clonotype was seen many times. The chain joins TRBV12-3 or TRBV12-4 to TRBJ2-6; 8 bases are shared with TRBD2. The ends lost 3 bases at V and 4 bases at J; junction bases unmatched: 2. This CDR3 comprises 15 residues. CDR3 DNA sequence: TGTGCCAGCAGTTTTCGGGGGGGAGGGGCCAACGTCCTGACTTTC. Protein product: CASSFRGGGANVLTF.

This clonotype was seen many times. The V gene is TRBV4-3, the J gene TRBJ1-2; 7 positions agree with TRBD1. Germline trimming cut 4 bases from V and 4 bases from J; bases unmatched to any gene: 3. Germline CDR1 is LGHNA and CDR2 is YSLEER. CDR3 length: 13 residues. The CDR3, as DNA: TGCGCCAGCAGCCCCGGGACAGCCTATGGCTACACCTTC. Its protein product is CASSPGTAYGYTF.

This clonotype was detected ten times or more. The CDR3 sequence: CASSLEMRQEETQYF. CDR3 nucleotide sequence: TGCGCCAGCAGCTTGGAAATGAGACAGGAAGAGACCCAGTACTTC. The chain carries TRBV5-1 and TRBJ2-5; a weak D match, TRBD1 (6 bases). Germline V gene sequence: CDR1 SGHRS, CDR2 YFSETQ. V lost 0 bases, J lost 3 bases, and 12 bases lay in between. This CDR3 has 15 residues.

Relative to its sample, this clonotype is medium-sized. V is TRBV5-1 and J is TRBJ1-2, with D perhaps matching TRBD1 (5 bases). This CDR3 comprises 14 residues. V was pared by 0 bases and J by 4 bases, with 10 bases between. CDR1 is SGHRS and CDR2 is YFSETQ in the germline V gene. Here the CDR3 reads CASSLADSIYGYTF. CDR3 sequence (DNA): TGCGCCAGCAGCTTGGCCGACAGCATCTATGGCTACACCTTC. The variable domain in full, completed from reference TRBV5-1 and TRBJ1-2, reads KAGVTQTPRYLIKTRGQQVTLSCSPISGHRSVSWYQQTPGQGLQFLFEYFSETQRNKGNFPGRFSGRQFSNSRSEMNVSTLELGDSALYLCASSLADSIYGYTFGSGTRLTVV.

This clonotype was recorded many times. The V call is TRBV20-1, the J call TRBJ2-1; D might be TRBD2 (7 bases). The CDR3 spans 16 residues. Germline values: CDR1 DFQATT, CDR2 SNEGSKA (reference sequence). Trimming pared 3 bases from V and 2 bases from J, leaving 17 bases between. The CDR3 nucleotides are TGCAGTGCTAGCCGTCGGGGGGCCGTCGCCTACAATGAGCAGTTCTTC. It translates to CSASRRGAVAYNEQFF.

Ten or more counts support this clonotype. This chain connects TRBV28 to TRBJ1-1; 8 bases match TRBD1. Germline V gene lookup returns CDR1 MDHEN and CDR2 SYDVKM. The CDR3 covers 12 residues. The junction had 2 bases not matched to a gene; V was cut back by 5 bases and J by 6 bases. The CDR3 region is CASSQQGAEAFF. The CDR3 DNA reads TGTGCCAGCAGTCAACAGGGGGCTGAAGCTTTCTTT.

By share, this clonotype ranks as medium-sized. The chain recombines TRBV12-3 or TRBV12-4 with TRBJ2-2; TRBD1 matches 7 bases. V lost 6 bases and J lost 2; bases outside the gene matches: 6. The CDR3 has 15 residues. The CDR3 protein is CASRSGTVNTGELFF. CDR3 bases: TGTGCCAGCAGGTCCGGGACAGTTAACACCGGGGAGCTGTTTTTT.

This clonotype was detected only a few times. V is TRBV11-2 and J is TRBJ2-3, with D perhaps matching TRBD1 or TRBD2 (6 bases each). The CDR3 has 16 residues. CDR1 and CDR2 (germline): SGHAT, FQNNGV. The ends were cut back, 5 bases at V and 2 bases at J, with 17 bases in the middle. In nucleotides, the CDR3 is TGTGCCAGCAGCAAAGGGGGGACACTAATCACAGATACGCAGTATTTT. Translating gives CASSKGGTLITDTQYF.